A single sample is the source of the 9 T cell receptor beta chains below, sequenced in a study of cytomegalovirus exposure and HLA in healthy donors. 60 Vbeta and 13 Jbeta primers were used in PCR. Measured with immunoSEQ multiplex PCR; TCRdb has only the in-frame clones, and not every one. There are more than 95,000 clones in the sample; about 75% occur only once, and around 6.1% lies in the top ten. The source material was PBMCs. These receptors originate from a man aged 55 to 69 in good health and CMV-seropositive.

The chain is built from TRBV6-1 and TRBJ2-2; the D gene is possibly TRBD1 (6 bases). Germline loops: CDR1 MNHNS, CDR2 SASEGT. Trimming removed 7 bases at V and 3 bases at J, with 12 bases between. The CDR3 consists of 14 residues. The CDR3 nucleotides are TGTGCCAGCACGGGGACATATTACACCGGGGAGCTGTTTTTT. Amino acid sequence: CASTGTYYTGELFF.

This sequence joins TRBV5-1 and TRBJ2-5; D is perhaps TRBD1 (5 bases). This CDR3 is built from 14 residues. The V and J ends lost 3 bases and 11 bases respectively, with 20 bases between them. Per the germline V gene, CDR1 is SGHRS and CDR2 is YFSETQ. CDR3 sequence: CASSSGHGFEGQYF. Here the CDR3 DNA reads TGCGCCAGCAGCTCCGGACACGGTTTCGAAGGGCAGTACTTC.

The genes are TRBV19 and TRBJ2-1; 9 bases are a match to TRBD2. The germline V gene has CDR1 LNHDA and CDR2 SQIVND (reference sequence). This CDR3 is 13 amino acids long. After removal of 7 bases from V and 8 bases from J, the junction contained 6 bases not matched to a gene. In DNA, the CDR3 is TGTGCCAGTAACTTAGCGGGGGTCGATGAGCAGTTCTTC. It is translated as CASNLAGVDEQFF.

This chain links TRBV5-1 with TRBJ2-3, with D perhaps TRBD2 (5 bases). V lost 4 bases, J lost 0 bases, and 9 bases lay in between. CDR1 and CDR2 (germline): SGHRS, YFSETQ. CDR3 length: 14 residues. CDR3 coding DNA: TGCGCCAGCAGCCGAGCGGCTAGCACAGATACGCAGTATTTT. Translated, it gives CASSRAASTDTQYF.

The chain joins TRBV28 to TRBJ2-7, with TRBD2 matching 10 bases. CDR3 length: 17 amino acids. J was trimmed by 0 bases and V by 6 bases; bases with no gene match: 11. CDR1 is MDHEN, CDR2 SYDVKM, per germline. The CDR3 loop reads CASRSPLLAGRSYEQYF. DNA of the CDR3: TGTGCCAGCAGATCTCCCCTACTAGCGGGGCGCTCCTACGAGCAGTACTTC.

The rearrangement joins TRBV6-1 to TRBJ2-3; TRBD1 is a possible D gene (6 bases). The CDR3 is made up of 13 amino acids. Trimming removed 4 bases at V and 3 bases at J, with 8 bases between. Germline CDR1 and CDR2: MNHNS and SASEGT. This CDR3 reads CASSGDITDTQYF. As DNA, the CDR3 is TGTGCCAGCAGTGGGGACATAACAGATACGCAGTATTTT.

The V call is TRBV29-1, the J call TRBJ1-1, with D tentatively TRBD1 (5 bases). The CDR3 runs to 14 residues. Germline CDR1 reads SQVTM; CDR2 reads ANQGSEA. Trimming shortened V by 7 bases and J by 3 bases, and 18 bases separated the two germline ends. In nucleotides, the CDR3 is TGCAGCGGTACAACCCAGGGCTTTTACACTGAAGCTTTCTTT. Protein sequence: CSGTTQGFYTEAFF.

The chain is built from TRBV19 and TRBJ1-1, with 8 nucleotides matching TRBD1. The CDR3 covers 14 residues. From germline, CDR1 is LNHDA and CDR2 SQIVND (reference sequence). With 4 bases clipped from V and 6 bases from J, the junction kept 7 bases outside the gene matches. The CDR3 nucleotides are TGTGCCAGTAGTAAGGCAGGGGGCGCCGCTGAAGCTTTCTTT. Amino acids: CASSKAGGAAEAFF.

This clone was recorded once. This sequence joins TRBV7-8 and TRBJ2-5; D is undetermined. The CDR3 is made up of 12 amino acids. CDR1 SGHVS and CDR2 FQNEAQ come from the germline V gene. The ends were cut back, 6 bases at V and 11 bases at J, with 16 bases in the middle. CDR3 residues: CASRPDSLEQYF. The CDR3 bases are TGTGCCAGCAGACCTGACTCTTTGGAGCAGTACTTC.